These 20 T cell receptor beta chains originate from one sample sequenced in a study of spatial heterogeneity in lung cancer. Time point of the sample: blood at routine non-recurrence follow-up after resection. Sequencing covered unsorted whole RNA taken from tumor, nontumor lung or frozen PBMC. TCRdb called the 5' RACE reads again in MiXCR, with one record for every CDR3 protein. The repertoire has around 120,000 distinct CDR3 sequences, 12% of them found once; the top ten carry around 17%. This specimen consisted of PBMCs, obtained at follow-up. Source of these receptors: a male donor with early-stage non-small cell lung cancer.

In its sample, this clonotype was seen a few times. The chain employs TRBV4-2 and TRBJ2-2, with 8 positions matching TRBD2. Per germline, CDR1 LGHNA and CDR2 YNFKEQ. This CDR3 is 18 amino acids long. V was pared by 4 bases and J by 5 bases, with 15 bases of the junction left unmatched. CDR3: CASSPPSGGGSRTGELFF. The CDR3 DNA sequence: TGTGCCAGCAGCCCCCCCTCGGGCGGGGGGTCTAGGACCGGGGAGCTGTTTTTT.

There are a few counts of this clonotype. The CDR3 DNA follows: TGTGCCAGCAGCTCGTTGGACTACCAGAACACCGGGGAGCTGTTTTTT. Protein product: CASSSLDYQNTGELFF. The chain links TRBV5-4 to TRBJ2-2, with a tentative D call TRBD2 (6 bases). This CDR3 is 16 amino acids long. Germline assignment: CDR1 SGHNT and CDR2 YYREEE (reference sequence). With 3 bases removed from V and 1 base from J, the gap between germline ends came to 13 bases.

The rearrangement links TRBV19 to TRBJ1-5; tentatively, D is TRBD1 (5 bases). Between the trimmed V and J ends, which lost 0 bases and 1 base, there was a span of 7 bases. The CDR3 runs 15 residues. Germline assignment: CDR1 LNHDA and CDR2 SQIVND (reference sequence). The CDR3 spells CASSIEGLSNQPQHF. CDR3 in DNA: TGTGCCAGTAGTATAGAGGGACTGAGCAATCAGCCCCAGCATTTT.

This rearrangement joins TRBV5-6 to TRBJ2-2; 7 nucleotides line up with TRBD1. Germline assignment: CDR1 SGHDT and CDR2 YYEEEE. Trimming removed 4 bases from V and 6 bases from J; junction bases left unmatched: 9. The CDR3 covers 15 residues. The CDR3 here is CASSRRTGVAGELFF. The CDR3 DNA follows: TGTGCCAGCAGCAGAAGGACAGGAGTTGCCGGGGAGCTGTTTTTT. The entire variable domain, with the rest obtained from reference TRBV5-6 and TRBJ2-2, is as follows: DAGVTQSPTHLIKTRGQQVTLRCSPKSGHDTVSWYQQALGQGPQFIFQYYEEEERQRGNFPDRFSGHQFPNYSSELNVNALLLGDSALYLCASSRRTGVAGELFFGEGSRLTVL.

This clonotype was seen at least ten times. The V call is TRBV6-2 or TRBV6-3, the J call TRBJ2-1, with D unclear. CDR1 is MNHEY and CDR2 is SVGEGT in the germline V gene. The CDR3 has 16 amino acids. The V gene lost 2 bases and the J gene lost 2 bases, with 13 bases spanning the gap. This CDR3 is CASSYDQLNAYNEQFF. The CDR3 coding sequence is TGTGCCAGCAGTTACGACCAGCTGAATGCCTACAATGAGCAGTTCTTC.

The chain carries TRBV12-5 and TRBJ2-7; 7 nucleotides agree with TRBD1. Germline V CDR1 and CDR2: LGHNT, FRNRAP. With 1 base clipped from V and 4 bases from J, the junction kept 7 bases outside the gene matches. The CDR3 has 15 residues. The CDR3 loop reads CASGLGQGVWYEQYF. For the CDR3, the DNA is TGTGCTAGTGGTTTGGGACAGGGAGTTTGGTACGAGCAGTACTTC.

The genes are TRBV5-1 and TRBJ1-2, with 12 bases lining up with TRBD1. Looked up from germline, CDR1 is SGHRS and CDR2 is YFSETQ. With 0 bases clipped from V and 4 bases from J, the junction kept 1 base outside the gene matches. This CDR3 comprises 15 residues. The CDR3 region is CASSLEGQGAYGYTF. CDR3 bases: TGCGCCAGCAGCTTGGAGGGACAGGGGGCCTATGGCTACACCTTC.

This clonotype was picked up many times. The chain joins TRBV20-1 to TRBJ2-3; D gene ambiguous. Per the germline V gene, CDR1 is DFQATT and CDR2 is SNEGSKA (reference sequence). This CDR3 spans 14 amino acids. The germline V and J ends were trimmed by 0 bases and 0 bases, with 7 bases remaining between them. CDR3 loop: CSARDRASTDTQYF. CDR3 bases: TGCAGTGCTAGAGATCGGGCTAGCACAGATACGCAGTATTTT.

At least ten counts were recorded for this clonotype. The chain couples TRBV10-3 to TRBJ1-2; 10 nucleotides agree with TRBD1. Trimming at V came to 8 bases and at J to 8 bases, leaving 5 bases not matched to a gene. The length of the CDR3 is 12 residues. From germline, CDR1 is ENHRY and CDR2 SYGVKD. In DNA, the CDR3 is TGTGCCATCGGGGGGACAGGGGCCGGCTACACCTTC. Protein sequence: CAIGGTGAGYTF.

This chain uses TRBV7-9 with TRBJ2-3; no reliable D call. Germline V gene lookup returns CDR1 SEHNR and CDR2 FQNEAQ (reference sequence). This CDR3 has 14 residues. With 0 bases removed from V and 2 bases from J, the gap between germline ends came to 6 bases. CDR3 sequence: CASSLAADTDTQYF. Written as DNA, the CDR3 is TGTGCCAGCAGCTTAGCGGCCGACACAGATACGCAGTATTTT.

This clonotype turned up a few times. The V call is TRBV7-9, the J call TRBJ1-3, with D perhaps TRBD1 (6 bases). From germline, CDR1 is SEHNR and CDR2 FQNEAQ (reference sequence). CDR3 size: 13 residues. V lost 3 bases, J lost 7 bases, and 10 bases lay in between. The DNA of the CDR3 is TGTGCCAGCAGCTTTGACAGGAGTAACACCATATATTTT. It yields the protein CASSFDRSNTIYF. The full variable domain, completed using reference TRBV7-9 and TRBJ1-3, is DTGVSQNPRHKITKRGQNVTFRCDPISEHNRLYWYRQTLGQGPEFLTYFQNEAQLEKSRLLSDRFSAERPKGSFSTLEIQRTEQGDSAMYLCASSFDRSNTIYFGEGSWLTVV.

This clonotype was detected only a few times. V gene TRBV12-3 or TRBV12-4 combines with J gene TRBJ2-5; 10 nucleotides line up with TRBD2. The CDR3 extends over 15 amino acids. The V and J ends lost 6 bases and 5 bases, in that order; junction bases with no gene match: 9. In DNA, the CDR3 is TGTGCCAGCAGGACAGCGGGGGGGCCCCAGGAGACCCAGTACTTC. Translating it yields CASRTAGGPQETQYF.

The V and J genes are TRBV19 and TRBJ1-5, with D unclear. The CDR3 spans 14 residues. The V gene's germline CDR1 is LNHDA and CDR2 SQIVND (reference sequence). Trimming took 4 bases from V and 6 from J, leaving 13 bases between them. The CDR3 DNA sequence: TGTGCCAGTAGTAAGGACCGACCTGGTCAGCCCCAGCATTTT. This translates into CASSKDRPGQPQHF.

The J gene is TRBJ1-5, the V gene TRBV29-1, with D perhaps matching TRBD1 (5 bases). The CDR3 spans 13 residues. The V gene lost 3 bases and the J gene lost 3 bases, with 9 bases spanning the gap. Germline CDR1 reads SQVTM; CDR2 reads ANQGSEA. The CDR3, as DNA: TGCAGCGTTGAGGCAGGGAACAATCAGCCCCAGCATTTT. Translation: CSVEAGNNQPQHF.

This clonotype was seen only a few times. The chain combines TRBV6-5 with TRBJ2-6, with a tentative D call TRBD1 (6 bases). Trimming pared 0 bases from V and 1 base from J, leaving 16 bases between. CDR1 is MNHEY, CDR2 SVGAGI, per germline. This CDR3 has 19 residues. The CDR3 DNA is TGTGCCAGCAGTTACTCGAGGGTCCAGGGGCGATCTGGGGCCAACGTCCTGACTTTC. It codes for CASSYSRVQGRSGANVLTF.

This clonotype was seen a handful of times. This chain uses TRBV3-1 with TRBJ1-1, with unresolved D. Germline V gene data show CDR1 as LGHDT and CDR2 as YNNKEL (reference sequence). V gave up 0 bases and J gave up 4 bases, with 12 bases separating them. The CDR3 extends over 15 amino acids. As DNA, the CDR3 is TGTGCCAGCAGCCAAGAGCGAGGGTTAGGCACTGAAGCTTTCTTT. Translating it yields CASSQERGLGTEAFF.

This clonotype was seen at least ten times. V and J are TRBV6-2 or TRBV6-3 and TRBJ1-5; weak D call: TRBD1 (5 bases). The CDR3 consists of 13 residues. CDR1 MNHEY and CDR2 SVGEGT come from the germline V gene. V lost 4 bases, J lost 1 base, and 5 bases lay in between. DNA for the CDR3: TGTGCCAGCAGTTGGGACAGCAATCAGCCCCAGCATTTT. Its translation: CASSWDSNQPQHF.

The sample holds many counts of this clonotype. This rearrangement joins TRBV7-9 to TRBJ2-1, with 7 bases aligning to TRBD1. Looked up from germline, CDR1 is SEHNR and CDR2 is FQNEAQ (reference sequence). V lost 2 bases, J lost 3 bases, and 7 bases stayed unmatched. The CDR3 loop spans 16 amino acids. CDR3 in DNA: TGTGCCAGCAGCTTACCGAGGGCAGGGGGCTACAATGAGCAGTTCTTC. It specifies CASSLPRAGGYNEQFF.

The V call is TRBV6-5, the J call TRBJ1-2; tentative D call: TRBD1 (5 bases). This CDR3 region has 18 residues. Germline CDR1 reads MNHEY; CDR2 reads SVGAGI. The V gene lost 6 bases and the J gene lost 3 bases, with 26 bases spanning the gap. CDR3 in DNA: TGTGCCAGCAGGCGTGAACCGGGACCGCGATTGCCTTACTATGGCTACACCTTC. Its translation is CASRREPGPRLPYYGYTF.

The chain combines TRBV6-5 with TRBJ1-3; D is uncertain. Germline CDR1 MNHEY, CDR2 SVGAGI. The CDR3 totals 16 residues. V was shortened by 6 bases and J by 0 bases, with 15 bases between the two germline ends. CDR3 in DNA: TGTGCCAGCAGCCCCTTTGACGGTTCCTCTGGAAACACCATATATTTT. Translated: CASSPFDGSSGNTIYF.